The clone carrying this TCR beta chain showed up just a few times. Antigen unknown. Sequencing was performed with immunoSEQ multiplex PCR; in TCRdb, only in-frame clones are kept and a portion is missing. This table holds nearly 300,000 clones, approximately 79% found once. This entry is derived from a study of cytotoxic CD8 clonotypes in ibrutinib-treated CLL. Study context: Among patients, about 24 responded partially and 2 completely; about 14 then stayed remitted and roughly 12 progressed after median about six years. Whole-study findings and limits: Clonality at baseline surpassed age-matched healthy donors and tracked circulating CD8+ T-cell counts.

Germline loops: CDR1 MNHNS, CDR2 SASEGT. Trimming took off 1 base at V and 1 base at J, with 5 bases between the two ends. This CDR3 is 14 amino acids long. This chain joins TRBV6-1 and TRBJ1-5; D is uncertain. This TCR derives from a human donor with chronic lymphocytic leukemia. The source material was PBMCs, sampled at disease progression, from a patient treated with ibrutinib. The CDR3 here is CASSEGGSNQPQHF. For the CDR3, the DNA is TGTGCCAGCAGTGAAGGAGGGAGCAATCAGCCCCAGCATTTT.